This T cell receptor beta chain was observed in a study of cytomegalovirus exposure and HLA in healthy donors. In the study overall: Around 85 million unique TCR sequences came from HLA-typed donors in an early release. General study results and limits: The classifier was said to identify cytomegalovirus status with high specificity and sensitivity. In a later analysis, several top co-occurrence clusters appeared linked to parvovirus B19, influenza, CMV and Epstein-Barr virus.

As regards this clone: Its matching antigen is unknown. One end of the junction varies from germline; a read error may be responsible.

PCR involved 60 Vbeta and 13 Jbeta primers. Sequencing was performed with immunoSEQ multiplex PCR; in TCRdb, only in-frame clones are kept and a portion is missing. The table has 55,000 to 90,000 clones, roughly 79% seen once. Germline V lookup: CDR1 SGHTA, CDR2 FQGNSA. This CDR3 contains 15 residues. The origin of this receptor is a man in his forties or fifties in good health and CMV-seronegative. This chain links TRBV7-2 with TRBJ2-1; 7 nucleotides line up with TRBD1. Sequencing input: PBMCs. The CDR3 nucleotides are TGTGCCAGCAGCTTATTCAACCCCCGACCAGGGGGATGGGTCTTC. Its translation: CASSLFNPRPGGWVF.